This T cell receptor beta chain was retrieved from a study of CD8 T cells in Susac syndrome. The V gene end was trimmed by 6 bases and the J gene end by 3 bases; junction bases not matched to a gene: 11. This CDR3 region has 15 residues. In germline, CDR1 is DFQATT, CDR2 SNEGSKA (reference sequence). With random hexamers, 0.5 to 1 ug RNA was reverse transcribed. A multiplex approach, immunoSEQ multiplex PCR, amplified TCR beta CDR3 across 54 Vbeta and 13 Jbeta. TCRdb used MiXCR to reprocess the immunoSEQ multiplex PCR reads, holding one entry per CDR3 protein. This table has around 180,000 distinct CDR3 sequences, 90% to 95% appearing once. The authors sequenced TCR beta from blood CD8+ and CD4+ T cells.

The sequencing input was CD4+ T cells from PBMCs. This clonotype was obtained from a human donor with multiple sclerosis. The chain combines TRBV20-1 with TRBJ1-5; 7 bases match TRBD1. The CDR3 DNA reads as TGCAGTGCATTTCGACAGGGCCCCAACAATCAGCCCCAGCATTTT. It codes for CSAFRQGPNNQPQHF.